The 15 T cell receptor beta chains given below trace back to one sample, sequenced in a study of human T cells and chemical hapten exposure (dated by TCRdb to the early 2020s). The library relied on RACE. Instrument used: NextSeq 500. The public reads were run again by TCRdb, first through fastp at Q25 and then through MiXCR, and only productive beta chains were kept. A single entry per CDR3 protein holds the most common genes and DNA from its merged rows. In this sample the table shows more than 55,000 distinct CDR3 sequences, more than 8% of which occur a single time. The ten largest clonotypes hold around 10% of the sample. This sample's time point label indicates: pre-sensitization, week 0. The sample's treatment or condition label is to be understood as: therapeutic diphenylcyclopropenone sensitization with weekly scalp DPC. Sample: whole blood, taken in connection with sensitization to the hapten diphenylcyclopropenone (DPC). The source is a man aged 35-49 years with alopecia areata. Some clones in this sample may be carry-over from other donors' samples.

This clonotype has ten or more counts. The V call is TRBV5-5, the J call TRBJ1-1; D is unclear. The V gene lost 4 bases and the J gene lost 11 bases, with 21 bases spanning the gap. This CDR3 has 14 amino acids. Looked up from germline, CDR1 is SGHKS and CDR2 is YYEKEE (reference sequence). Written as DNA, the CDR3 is TGTGCCAGCAGCCCCTTAGGCTCCACCGGAGTGGCTTTCTTT. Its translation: CASSPLGSTGVAFF.

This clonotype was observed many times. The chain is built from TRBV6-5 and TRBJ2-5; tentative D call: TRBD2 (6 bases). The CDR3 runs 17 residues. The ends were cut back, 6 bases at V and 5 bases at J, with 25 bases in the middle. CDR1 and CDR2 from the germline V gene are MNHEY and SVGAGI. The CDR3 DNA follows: TGTGCCAGCAGGGGCCTGAAGGGTAGCGGAGGGGTGGAGACCCAGTACTTC. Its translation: CASRGLKGSGGVETQYF.

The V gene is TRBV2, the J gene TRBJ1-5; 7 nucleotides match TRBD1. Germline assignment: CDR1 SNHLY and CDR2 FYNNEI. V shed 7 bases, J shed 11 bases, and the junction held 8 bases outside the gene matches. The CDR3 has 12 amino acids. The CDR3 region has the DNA TGTGCCAGCAAGGGGGCCCCCAAGGCCCAGCATTTT. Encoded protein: CASKGAPKAQHF.

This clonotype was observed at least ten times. CDR3 DNA: TGTGCCAGCAGCTTAGGACAGTTCTCCTACAATGAGCAGTTCTTC. This encodes CASSLGQFSYNEQFF. The chain uses TRBV7-2 and TRBJ2-1; the D gene is possibly TRBD1 (5 bases). V was shortened by 1 base and J by 0 bases, with 7 bases between the two germline ends. The CDR3 covers 15 residues. CDR1 and CDR2 from the germline V gene are SGHTA and FQGNSA.

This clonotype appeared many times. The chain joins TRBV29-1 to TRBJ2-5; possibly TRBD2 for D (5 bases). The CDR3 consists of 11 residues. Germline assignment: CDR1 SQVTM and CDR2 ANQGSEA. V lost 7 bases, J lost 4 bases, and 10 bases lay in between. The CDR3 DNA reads TGCAGCGGAGGTGGAGGAGAGACCCAGTACTTC. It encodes CSGGGGETQYF.

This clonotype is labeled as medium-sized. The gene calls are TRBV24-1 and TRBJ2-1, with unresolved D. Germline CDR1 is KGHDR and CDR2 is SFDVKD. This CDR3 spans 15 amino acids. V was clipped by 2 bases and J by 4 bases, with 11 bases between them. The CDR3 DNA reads TGTGCCACCAGTGATTCCCGGACCCAGTACAATGAGCAGTTCTTC. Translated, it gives CATSDSRTQYNEQFF.

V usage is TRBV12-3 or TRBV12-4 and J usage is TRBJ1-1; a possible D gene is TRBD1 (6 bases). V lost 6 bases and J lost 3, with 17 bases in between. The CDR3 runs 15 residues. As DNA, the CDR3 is TGTGCCAGCAGCGTCGGCGGGGGGGCGGACACTGAAGCTTTCTTT. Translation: CASSVGGGADTEAFF.

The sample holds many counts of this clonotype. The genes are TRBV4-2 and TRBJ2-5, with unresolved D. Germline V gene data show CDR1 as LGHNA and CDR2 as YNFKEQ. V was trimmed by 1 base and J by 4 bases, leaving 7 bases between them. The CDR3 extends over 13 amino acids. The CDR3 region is CASSQVAPETQYF. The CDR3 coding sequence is TGTGCCAGCAGCCAAGTCGCCCCAGAGACCCAGTACTTC.

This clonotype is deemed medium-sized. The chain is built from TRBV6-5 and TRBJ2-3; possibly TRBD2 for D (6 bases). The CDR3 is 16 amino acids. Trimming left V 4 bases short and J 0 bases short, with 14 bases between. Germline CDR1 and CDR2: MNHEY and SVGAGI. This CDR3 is CASSSRTKLSTDTQYF. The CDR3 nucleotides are TGTGCCAGCAGTTCCAGGACTAAACTCAGCACAGATACGCAGTATTTT.

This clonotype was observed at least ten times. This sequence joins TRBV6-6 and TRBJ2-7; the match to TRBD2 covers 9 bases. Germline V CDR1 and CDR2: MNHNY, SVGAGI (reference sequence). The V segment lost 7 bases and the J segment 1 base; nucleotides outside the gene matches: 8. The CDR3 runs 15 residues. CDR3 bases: TGTGCCAGCATCCAGGCGGGAGGGGTATCCTACGAGCAGTACTTC. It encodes CASIQAGGVSYEQYF.

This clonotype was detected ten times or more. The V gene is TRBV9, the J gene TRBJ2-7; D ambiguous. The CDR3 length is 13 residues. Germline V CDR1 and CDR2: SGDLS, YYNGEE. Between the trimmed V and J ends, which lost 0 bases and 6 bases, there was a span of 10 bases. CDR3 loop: CASSVASVGEQYF. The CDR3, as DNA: TGTGCCAGCAGCGTAGCATCGGTCGGCGAGCAGTACTTC. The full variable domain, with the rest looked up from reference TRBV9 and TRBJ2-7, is DSGVTQTPKHLITATGQRVTLRCSPRSGDLSVYWYQQSLDQGLQFLIQYYNGEERAKGNILERFSAQQFPDLHSELNLSSLELGDSALYFCASSVASVGEQYFGPGTRLTVT.

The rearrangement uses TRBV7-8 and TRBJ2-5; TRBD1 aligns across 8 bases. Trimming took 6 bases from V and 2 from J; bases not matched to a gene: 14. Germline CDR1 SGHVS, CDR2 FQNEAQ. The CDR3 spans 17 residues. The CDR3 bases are TGTGCCAGCAGACACCTCTTGAGGAGACAGGGGCAAGAGACCCAGTACTTC. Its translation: CASRHLLRRQGQETQYF.

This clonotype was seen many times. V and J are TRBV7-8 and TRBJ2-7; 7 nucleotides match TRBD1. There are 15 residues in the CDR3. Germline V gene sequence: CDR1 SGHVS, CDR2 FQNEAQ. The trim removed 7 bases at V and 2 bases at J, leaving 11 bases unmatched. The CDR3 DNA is TGTGCCAGCATCCCAAGCCGGGACAGAACCTACGAGCAGTACTTC. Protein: CASIPSRDRTYEQYF.

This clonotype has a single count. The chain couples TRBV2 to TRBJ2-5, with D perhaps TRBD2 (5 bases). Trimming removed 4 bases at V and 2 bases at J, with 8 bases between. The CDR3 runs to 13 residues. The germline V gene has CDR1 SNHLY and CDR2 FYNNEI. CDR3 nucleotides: TGTGCCAGCAGTGGAAGAGGGCAAGAGACCCAGTACTTC. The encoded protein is CASSGRGQETQYF.

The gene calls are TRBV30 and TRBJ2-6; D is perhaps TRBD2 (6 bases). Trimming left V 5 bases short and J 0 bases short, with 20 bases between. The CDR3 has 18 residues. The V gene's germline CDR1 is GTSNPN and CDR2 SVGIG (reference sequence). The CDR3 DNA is TGTGCCTGGGACACCTGGAGGGGTGTCCCCTCTGGGGCCAACGTCCTGACTTTC. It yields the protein CAWDTWRGVPSGANVLTF. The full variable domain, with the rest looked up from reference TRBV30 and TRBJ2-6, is SQTIHQWPATLVQPVGSPLSLECTVEGTSNPNLYWYRQAAGRGLQLLFYSVGIGQISSEVPQNLSASRPQDRQFILSSKKLLLSDSGFYLCAWDTWRGVPSGANVLTFGAGSRLTVL.